The 26 T cell receptor beta chains below were found in one sample sequenced in a study of CD8 T cells in ankylosing spondylitis. TCRdb processed the 5' RACE reads anew with MiXCR; each CDR3 protein has one entry. The data hold 200,000 to 250,000 distinct CDR3 sequences, with over 30% observed a single time. Sample: blood, either unsorted or a sorted T cell fraction (not recorded which). Receptors were obtained from a male donor with ankylosing spondylitis or in good health (not recorded which).

The chain has TRBV6-1 and TRBJ1-1; D possibly corresponds to TRBD1 (6 bases). In germline, CDR1 is MNHNS, CDR2 SASEGT. The CDR3 has 14 residues. V was trimmed by 5 bases and J by 5 bases, leaving 15 bases between them. CDR3 sequence reads: CASSQQGDRTEAFF. CDR3 in DNA: TGTGCCAGCAGTCAACAGGGAGATAGGACTGAAGCTTTCTTT.

The chain recombines TRBV12-3 or TRBV12-4 with TRBJ2-3; 8 bases map to TRBD2. The CDR3 extends over 13 amino acids. V lost 6 bases and J lost 6; bases outside the gene matches: 5. The DNA for the CDR3 is TGTGCCAGCAGCGGACTAGCTAGGGATACGCAGTATTTT. It yields the protein CASSGLARDTQYF.

The chain recombines TRBV6-1 with TRBJ1-6; D call uncertain. The germline gives CDR1 MNHNS, CDR2 SASEGT. The CDR3 runs 13 residues. The germline V and J ends were trimmed by 2 bases and 8 bases, with 7 bases remaining between them. CDR3 sequence (DNA): TGTGCCAGCAGTGAATTTGAGGATTCACCCCTCCACTTT. Its protein is CASSEFEDSPLHF.

This chain connects TRBV12-3 or TRBV12-4 to TRBJ1-4, with 7 nucleotides matching TRBD1. The length of the CDR3 is 16 residues. The ends lost 3 bases at V and 4 bases at J; junction bases unmatched: 8. Written as DNA, the CDR3 is TGTGCCAGCAGTTTTGAGAGGGACAGCCTTAATGAAAAACTGTTTTTT. It yields the protein CASSFERDSLNEKLFF.

The rearrangement uses TRBV5-6 and TRBJ2-7, with a weak D call TRBD2 (6 bases). There are 12 residues in the CDR3. V shed 6 bases and J shed 6 bases, with 13 bases lying between them. CDR1 is SGHDT, CDR2 YYEEEE, per germline. CDR3 protein: CASTSRGSEQYF. The CDR3 region has the DNA TGTGCCAGCACTTCTCGGGGGTCCGAGCAGTACTTC.

This clonotype turned up a few times. CDR3 DNA: TGTGCCAGCAGCTTCCGACAGGGGGCAAGTGAGCAGTTCTTC. This encodes CASSFRQGASEQFF. The chain recombines TRBV5-6 with TRBJ2-1, with TRBD1 matching 10 bases. V lost 2 bases to trimming and J lost 9 bases; unmatched junction nucleotides: 5. This CDR3 region has 14 residues. Germline lookup yields CDR1 SGHDT and CDR2 YYEEEE.

The J gene is TRBJ2-2, the V gene TRBV28; TRBD1 or TRBD2 may be the D gene (5 bases each). Germline V gives CDR1 MDHEN, CDR2 SYDVKM. The V end lost 6 bases, the J end lost 7 bases, and 9 bases lay between the germline ends. The CDR3 length is 12 residues. The CDR3 region is CASSEGIGELFF. CDR3 DNA sequence: TGTGCCAGCAGCGAGGGGATCGGGGAGCTGTTTTTT. The full variable domain, in which reference TRBV28 and TRBJ2-2 provide the parts outside the CDR3, is DVKVTQSSRYLVKRTGEKVFLECVQDMDHENMFWYRQDPGLGLRLIYFSYDVKMKEKGDIPEGYSVSREKKERFSLILESASTNQTSMYLCASSEGIGELFFGEGSRLTVL.

This chain joins TRBV6-1 and TRBJ1-1, with a tentative D call TRBD1 (5 bases). Deletions cut 7 bases from V and 1 base from J, with 19 bases between. Per the germline V gene, CDR1 is MNHNS and CDR2 is SASEGT. CDR3 length: 16 residues. The CDR3 sequence: CASNQGIRLGNTEAFF. The CDR3 region has the DNA TGTGCCAGCAACCAGGGAATCCGTTTGGGGAACACTGAAGCTTTCTTT.

The chain uses TRBV27 and TRBJ2-2; possibly TRBD1 for D (5 bases). Trimming took 1 base from V and 5 from J, leaving 5 bases between them. Germline V gene sequence: CDR1 MNHEY, CDR2 SMNVEV (reference sequence). The CDR3 sequence is 13 residues long. The CDR3 DNA sequence: TGTGCCAGCAGTTTATGGACAACCGGGGAGCTGTTTTTT. Translation gives CASSLWTTGELFF.

This clonotype appeared a few times. The rearrangement joins TRBV7-9 to TRBJ2-1, with D hard to call. CDR3 size: 12 residues. The germline gives CDR1 SEHNR, CDR2 FQNEAQ (reference sequence). Trimming removed 5 bases at V and 7 bases at J, with 9 bases between. The CDR3 bases are TGTGCCAGCAGCCCAGATGGGAATGAGCAGTTCTTC. Translation: CASSPDGNEQFF.

V usage is TRBV29-1 and J usage is TRBJ2-5; tentative D call: TRBD2 (6 bases). The V and J ends lost 3 bases and 1 base respectively, with 12 bases between them. Germline lookup yields CDR1 SQVTM and CDR2 ANQGSEA. This CDR3 has 14 amino acids. The CDR3 reads CSVEGGKAQETQYF. In DNA, the CDR3 is TGCAGCGTTGAGGGGGGAAAGGCCCAAGAGACCCAGTACTTC.

Only a few counts were recorded for this clonotype. This chain uses TRBV12-3 or TRBV12-4 with TRBJ2-7; D unclear. V was clipped by 3 bases and J by 0 bases, with 12 bases between them. The length of the CDR3 is 15 residues. For the CDR3, the DNA is TGTGCCAGCAGTTTGAGAGATGCTAGCTCCTACGAGCAGTACTTC. This sequence encodes CASSLRDASSYEQYF.

The J gene is TRBJ2-1, the V gene TRBV20-1, with 8 positions matching TRBD1. V lost 0 bases to trimming and J lost 2 bases; unmatched junction nucleotides: 6. This CDR3 comprises 16 residues. From germline, CDR1 is DFQATT and CDR2 SNEGSKA (reference sequence). The CDR3 is CSARDSDRVTYNEQFF. The DNA for the CDR3 is TGCAGTGCTAGAGATTCGGACAGGGTAACCTACAATGAGCAGTTCTTC.

The chain employs TRBV7-8 and TRBJ2-3, with 10 bases fitting TRBD2. The CDR3 has 16 residues. Germline lookup yields CDR1 SGHVS and CDR2 FQNEAQ. The J segment lost 5 bases and the V segment lost 1 base, leaving 6 bases of the junction unmatched. Here the CDR3 reads CASSLDETSGLDTQYF. The CDR3 DNA is TGTGCCAGCAGCTTAGACGAGACTAGCGGGTTAGATACGCAGTATTTT.

With regard to this clonotype: A junction end diverges from the germline sequence, so it may reflect a read error. The genes are TRBV10-3 and TRBJ2-1, with D perhaps matching TRBD1 (6 bases). The germline CDR1 and CDR2 sequences are ENHRY and SYGVKD. This CDR3 spans 16 amino acids. This CDR3 reads CAISESWTSRDNEEFF. The CDR3, as DNA: TGTGCCATCAGTGAGTCCTGGACCTCTCGGGACAATGAGGAGTTCTTC.

The chain employs TRBV24-1 and TRBJ2-1; 8 bases fit TRBD2. The CDR3 sequence is 13 residues long. V trimming: 7 bases; J trimming: 8 bases; junction bases outside the gene matches: 6. The germline V gene has CDR1 KGHDR and CDR2 SFDVKD. The chain's CDR3 is CATSGGARDEQFF. The CDR3 DNA reads TGTGCCACCAGCGGGGGGGCCAGAGATGAGCAGTTCTTC.

V is TRBV7-9 and J is TRBJ2-3, with D possibly TRBD2 on 5 matching bases. Trimming left V 8 bases short and J 2 bases short, with 8 bases between. Per the germline V gene, CDR1 is SEHNR and CDR2 is FQNEAQ (reference sequence). The CDR3 is 12 amino acids. Here the CDR3 DNA reads TGTGCCAGCGGCCGGGACACAGATACGCAGTATTTT. Protein product: CASGRDTDTQYF. Drawing the rest from reference TRBV7-9 and TRBJ2-3, the complete variable domain is DTGVSQNPRHKITKRGQNVTFRCDPISEHNRLYWYRQTLGQGPEFLTYFQNEAQLEKSRLLSDRFSAERPKGSFSTLEIQRTEQGDSAMYLCASGRDTDTQYFGPGTRLTVL.

The V gene is TRBV12-3 or TRBV12-4, the J gene TRBJ2-7; TRBD2 is a possible D gene (6 bases). V was shortened by 6 bases and J by 4 bases, with 22 bases between the two germline ends. There are 16 residues in the CDR3. This CDR3 is CASSRTGGISSYEQYF. The CDR3 DNA reads TGTGCCAGCAGCCGAACCGGGGGTATTTCGTCATACGAGCAGTACTTC.

The chain employs TRBV2 and TRBJ1-2; 8 bases agree with TRBD1. With V trimmed by 6 bases and J by 5 bases, 11 bases remained unmatched. This CDR3 is 15 amino acids long. Germline V lookup: CDR1 SNHLY, CDR2 FYNNEI. The CDR3 here is CASRAGTGLGYGYTF. The CDR3 coding sequence is TGTGCCAGCAGGGCAGGGACAGGACTTGGGTATGGCTACACCTTC.

This clonotype showed up just a few times. This chain uses TRBV15 with TRBJ2-5, with TRBD1 identical over 7 bases. Germline trimming cut 9 bases from V and 5 bases from J; bases unmatched to any gene: 9. Germline CDR1 reads LNHNV; CDR2 reads YYDKDF (reference sequence). The CDR3 has 13 residues. CDR3 amino acids: CATQTGTIETQYF. The CDR3 nucleotides are TGTGCCACTCAGACAGGGACAATCGAGACCCAGTACTTC. The complete variable domain, with remaining parts taken from reference TRBV15 and TRBJ2-5, reads DAMVIQNPRYQVTQFGKPVTLSCSQTLNHNVMYWYQQKSSQAPKLLFHYYDKDFNNEADTPDNFQSRRPNTSFCFLDIRSPGLGDTAMYLCATQTGTIETQYFGPGTRLLVL.

This chain uses TRBV21-1 with TRBJ2-6; TRBD1 is the table's D call, not checked against the DNA. TRBV21-1 is classified as a pseudogene. The CDR3 is 15 amino acids. CDR3 residues: CAPSNGGPGANVLTF. Written as DNA, the CDR3 is TGTGCCCCAAGTAACGGGGGACCTGGGGCCAACGTCCTGACTTTC.

V and J are TRBV6-5 and TRBJ2-5; 8 bases align to TRBD2. V shed 2 bases, J shed 2 bases, and the junction held 1 base outside the gene matches. This CDR3 has 14 residues. Germline CDR1 reads MNHEY; CDR2 reads SVGAGI. The CDR3 DNA reads TGTGCCAGCAGTTACACTAGCGGACAAGAGACCCAGTACTTC. As protein: CASSYTSGQETQYF.

This rearrangement joins TRBV12-3 or TRBV12-4 to TRBJ2-2; 10 bases match TRBD1. The CDR3 extends over 16 amino acids. With 4 bases clipped from V and 3 bases from J, the junction kept 5 bases outside the gene matches. Here the CDR3 reads CASSSRDRGHTGELFF. CDR3 sequence (DNA): TGTGCCAGCAGTTCTCGGGACAGGGGCCACACCGGGGAGCTGTTTTTT.

The rearrangement links TRBV4-1 to TRBJ2-3, with a weak D call TRBD1 (6 bases). This CDR3 spans 15 amino acids. Germline-derived CDR1 and CDR2 are MGHRA and YSYEKL. V lost 0 bases and J lost 0, with 7 bases in between. DNA of the CDR3: TGCGCCAGCAGCCAAGAGGACAGAAGCACAGATACGCAGTATTTT. Protein product: CASSQEDRSTDTQYF.

V is TRBV6-5 and J is TRBJ2-4; D is unresolved. Trimming stripped 3 bases from V and 0 bases from J, with 9 bases between. The CDR3 runs to 15 residues. Germline lookup yields CDR1 MNHEY and CDR2 SVGAGI. Here the CDR3 reads CASSYLPLAKNIQYF. Here the CDR3 DNA reads TGTGCCAGCAGTTATCTTCCTCTAGCCAAAAACATTCAGTACTTC.

The chain has TRBV9 and TRBJ1-2, with unresolved D. Trimming removed 3 bases at V and 0 bases at J, with 18 bases between. The CDR3 sequence is 17 residues long. Germline V lookup: CDR1 SGDLS, CDR2 YYNGEE. CDR3 loop: CASSEGAFSSANYGYTF. Written as DNA, the CDR3 is TGTGCCAGCAGCGAGGGCGCCTTTTCAAGCGCTAACTATGGCTACACCTTC.